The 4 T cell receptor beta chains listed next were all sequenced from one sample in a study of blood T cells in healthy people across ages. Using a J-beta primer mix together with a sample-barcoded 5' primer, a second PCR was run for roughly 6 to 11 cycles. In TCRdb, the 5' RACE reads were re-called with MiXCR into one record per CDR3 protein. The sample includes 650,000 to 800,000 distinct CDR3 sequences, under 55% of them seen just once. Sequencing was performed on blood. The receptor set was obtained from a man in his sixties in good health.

CDR3 amino acids: CASSQVIGTGGGGYGYTF. The CDR3 DNA is TGCGCCAGCAGCCAAGTCATAGGGACAGGGGGCGGAGGCTATGGCTACACCTTC. This chain connects TRBV4-1 to TRBJ1-2, with 12 nucleotides matching TRBD1. Germline loops: CDR1 MGHRA, CDR2 YSYEKL. V lost 1 base to trimming and J lost 4 bases; unmatched junction nucleotides: 10. The CDR3 loop spans 18 amino acids.

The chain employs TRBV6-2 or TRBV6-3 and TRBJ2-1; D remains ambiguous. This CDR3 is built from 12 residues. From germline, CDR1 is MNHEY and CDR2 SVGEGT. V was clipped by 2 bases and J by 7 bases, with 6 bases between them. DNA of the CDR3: TGTGCCAGCAGTTACATGGTTAATGAGCAGTTCTTC. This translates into CASSYMVNEQFF.

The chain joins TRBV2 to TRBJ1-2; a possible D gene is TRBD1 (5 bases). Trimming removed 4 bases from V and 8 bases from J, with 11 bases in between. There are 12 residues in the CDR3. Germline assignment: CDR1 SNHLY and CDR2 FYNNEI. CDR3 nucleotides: TGTGCCAGCAGTGGTATTGGGGGAGGCTACACCTTC. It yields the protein CASSGIGGGYTF.

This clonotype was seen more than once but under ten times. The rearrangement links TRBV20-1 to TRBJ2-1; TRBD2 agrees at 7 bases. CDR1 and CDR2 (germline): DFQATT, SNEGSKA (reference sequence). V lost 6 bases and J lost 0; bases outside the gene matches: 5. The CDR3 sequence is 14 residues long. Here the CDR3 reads CSADKRGSYNEQFF. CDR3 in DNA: TGCAGTGCCGACAAGCGGGGCTCCTACAATGAGCAGTTCTTC.